These 8 T cell receptor beta chains share one sample of origin, sequenced in a study of T cell repertoires in cytomegalovirus infection. TCRdb analysed the reads with MiXCR anew, one entry per CDR3 protein. The sample includes roughly 640,000 distinct CDR3 sequences, 20% to 25% of them seen just once. The sample comprised CD8+ T cells from PBMCs. These receptor sequences come from a human donor in good health (CMV status not recorded). Some clones in this sample may be carry-over from other donors' samples.

V is TRBV19 and J is TRBJ2-7; D gene ambiguous. The germline CDR1 and CDR2 sequences are LNHDA and SQIVND (reference sequence). The CDR3 covers 13 residues. V lost 2 bases and J lost 4, with 9 bases in between. The CDR3 nucleotides read TGTGCCAGTAGTATAACGGTGATGTACGAGCAGTACTTC. Protein product: CASSITVMYEQYF.

Ten or more counts support this clonotype. V usage is TRBV7-6 and J usage is TRBJ2-2; maybe TRBD1 (6 bases). Trimming stripped 5 bases from V and 3 bases from J, with 13 bases between. Germline CDR1 SGHVS, CDR2 FNYEAQ. The CDR3 has 15 residues. The CDR3 is CASSPLDRYTGELFF. The CDR3 nucleotides read TGTGCCAGCAGCCCTCTCGACAGGTACACCGGGGAGCTGTTTTTT.

This clonotype was seen a handful of times. This chain connects TRBV2 to TRBJ1-5; D is unclear. The CDR3 runs 14 residues. The germline CDR1 and CDR2 sequences are SNHLY and FYNNEI. V was clipped by 3 bases and J by 2 bases, with 8 bases between them. CDR3 coding DNA: TGTGCCAGCAGTGAGGAACACGGCAATCAGCCCCAGCATTTT. This codes for CASSEEHGNQPQHF.

The chain combines TRBV7-9 with TRBJ1-1; D remains unclear. The V gene's germline CDR1 is SEHNR and CDR2 FQNEAQ (reference sequence). Trimming removed 8 bases from V and 1 base from J, with 11 bases in between. CDR3 length equals 13 residues. The chain's CDR3 is CASVGRKNTEAFF. The CDR3 bases are TGTGCCAGCGTTGGACGGAAGAACACTGAAGCTTTCTTT.

This rearrangement joins TRBV29-1 to TRBJ2-2; tentative D call: TRBD1 (6 bases). CDR1 and CDR2 (germline): SQVTM, ANQGSEA. This CDR3 has 15 amino acids. Deletions cut 0 bases from V and 4 bases from J, with 12 bases between. The CDR3 reads CSVEDAGVSTGELFF. The DNA for the CDR3 is TGCAGCGTTGAAGACGCAGGGGTTAGCACCGGGGAGCTGTTTTTT.

This clonotype was found many times. The V call is TRBV7-6, the J call TRBJ2-5, with D perhaps TRBD1 (5 bases). Germline V lookup: CDR1 SGHVS, CDR2 FNYEAQ. The CDR3 has 13 amino acids. Trimming removed 0 bases from V and 5 bases from J, with 7 bases in between. Written as DNA, the CDR3 is TGTGCCAGCAGCTTAGCAGGGGTCGAGACCCAGTACTTC. Its translation is CASSLAGVETQYF.

This clonotype came up a few times. The chain couples TRBV13 to TRBJ2-5, with 15 positions matching TRBD2. Unmatched junction bases numbered 6, after V lost 2 bases and J lost 5 bases. Germline CDR1 PRHDT, CDR2 FYEKMQ (reference sequence). This CDR3 has 17 amino acids. CDR3 coding DNA: TGTGCCAGCAGCTTACCCCGGACTAGCGGGGGGGCGGAGACCCAGTACTTC. This encodes CASSLPRTSGGAETQYF.

This clonotype came up a few times. The J gene is TRBJ2-7, the V gene TRBV20-1; 9 nucleotides agree with TRBD2. Germline CDR1 DFQATT, CDR2 SNEGSKA (reference sequence). V gave up 5 bases and J gave up 0 bases; unmatched junction bases: 11. The CDR3 contains 16 residues. In nucleotides, the CDR3 is TGCAGTGCTCGGAGACAGCTAGCGGGGTACTCCTACGAGCAGTACTTC. This codes for CSARRQLAGYSYEQYF.